The rows below give T cell receptor beta chains drawn from one sample of a study of blood T cells in healthy people across ages. TCRdb passed the 5' RACE reads through MiXCR, listing each CDR3 protein once. The data show roughly 1,500,000 distinct CDR3 sequences, with about 40% seen just once and 6.5% to 10% held by the top ten. The source material was blood. These receptors originate from a woman under 30 in good health. Both conserved end residues are part of each CDR3. D genes are given only for firm matches. Clone size is given for some rows only: seen once, a few or many times, or a class if the clone is expanded.

TRBD2,TRBJ2-1,TRBV7-2,few,TGTGCCAGCAGCCCAACGGGACTAGCGGGGGGGGATGAGCAGTTCTTC,CASSPTGLAGGDEQFF
-,TRBJ2-3,TRBV7-9,-,TGTGCCAGCAGCTTATGGCGGGGACGCACAGATACGCAGTATTTT,CASSLWRGRTDTQYF
-,TRBJ2-1,TRBV7-9,-,TGTGCCAGCAGCTTGTACCGGGACTTGCTCTACAATGAGCAGTTCTTC,CASSLYRDLLYNEQFF
-,TRBJ2-3,TRBV28,-,TGTGCCAGCGTTTCGGGGCGGGTGGATACGCAGTATTTT,CASVSGRVDTQYF
TRBD2,TRBJ2-5,TRBV25-1,-,TGTGCCAGCAGTGAATTAAATAGCGGGGGGTTAGAGACCCAGTACTTC,CASSELNSGGLETQYF
-,TRBJ1-4,TRBV4-1,-,TGCGCCAGCAGCCCGGGGGTAAAACTGTTTTTT,CASSPGVKLFF
TRBD1,TRBJ2-7,TRBV3-1,-,TGTGCCAGCAGCCGGGGGACAGGAGAAGTCTACGAGCAGTACTTC,CASSRGTGEVYEQYF
-,TRBJ2-1,TRBV29-1,many,TGCAGCGTCCGATACAATGAGCAGTTCTTC,CSVRYNEQFF
TRBD2,TRBJ2-4,TRBV20-1,once,TGCAGTGCTAGCGGATCAGGACTCGGGGGGTACATTCGGTACTTC,CSASGSGLGGYIRYF
-,TRBJ2-7,TRBV7-9,-,TGTGCCAGCAGCTTAACGTCGCCCGACAGCAGATATGGGGTCCTCTACGAGCAGTACTTC,CASSLTSPDSRYGVLYEQYF
-,TRBJ2-1,TRBV5-4,once,TGTGCCAGCAGGCCGGGACTGGAAGAGACCCAGTTCTTC,CASRPGLEETQFF
TRBD1,TRBJ2-7,TRBV10-3,once,TGTGCCATCAGTGAAAGGACAGGGGATGTCGAGCAGTACTTC,CAISERTGDVEQYF
TRBD2,TRBJ2-5,TRBV2,few,TGTGCCAGCAAACTAGCGGGAGGGCCGGAGACCCAGTACTTC,CASKLAGGPETQYF
-,TRBJ2-7,TRBV20-1,-,TGCAGTGCTAGAGCCCAACAGGTCATTCGCTACGAGCAGTACTTC,CSARAQQVIRYEQYF
-,TRBJ2-7,TRBV7-2,-,TGTGCCAGCAGCCTCTACCTCGGGGTGATATACGAGCAGTACTTC,CASSLYLGVIYEQYF
-,TRBJ1-2,TRBV4-2,few,TGTGCCAGCAGCCAAGTTCAATCCAGCCCACCCCGGGGCTACACCTTC,CASSQVQSSPPRGYTF
TRBD2,TRBJ2-1,TRBV7-2,few,TGTGCCAGCAGCTTAGAGATAGCGGGCGCGGAGCAGTTCTTC,CASSLEIAGAEQFF
-,TRBJ2-7,TRBV5-1,few,TGCGCCAGCAGCTTGGGCCTTACAGGATACGAGCAGTACTTC,CASSLGLTGYEQYF
-,TRBJ2-5,TRBV27,-,TGTGCCAGCAGTTTATCGGCAAGTGGGTCGGAGCAGTACTTC,CASSLSASGSEQYF
-,TRBJ2-7,TRBV12-3/TRBV12-4,-,TGTGCCAGCAGTAACCAGGGTGGGTCCTACAATGAGCAGTACTTC,CASSNQGGSYNEQYF
-,TRBJ1-5,TRBV20-1,few,TGCAGTGCTAGGGGACACTTCAATCAGCCCCAGCATTTT,CSARGHFNQPQHF
-,TRBJ2-7,TRBV6-5,few,TGTGCCAGCAGTTACACTATCCGTCCTCCCGAGCAGTACTTC,CASSYTIRPPEQYF
TRBD2,TRBJ2-5,TRBV7-2,few,TGTGCCAGCAGCTTTCCGCCGGGAGTAGCGGGACCCCAAGAGACCCAGTACTTC,CASSFPPGVAGPQETQYF
TRBD2,TRBJ2-1,TRBV3-1,-,TGTGCCAGCAGCCACCTAGCGGGGCAGGGGAATGAGCAGTTCTTC,CASSHLAGQGNEQFF
-,TRBJ2-7,TRBV20-1,-,TGCAGTGTTACAGGGACAACTCTCTACGAGCAGTACTTC,CSVTGTTLYEQYF
-,TRBJ2-7,TRBV10-3,-,TGTGCCATCACCGGGAAGGGGCAAAGCGAGCAGTACTTC,CAITGKGQSEQYF
TRBD1,TRBJ1-2,TRBV24-1,-,TGTGCCACCAGGTTGACAGGGCCCACAAGCTACACCTTC,CATRLTGPTSYTF
-,TRBJ2-1,TRBV6-2/TRBV6-3,few,TGTGCCAGCTGCCGGATAGCGGACAATGAGCAGTTCTTC,CASCRIADNEQFF
-,TRBJ2-7,TRBV25-1,-,TGTGCCTGCAGTGAATTTCAGTTCGGGGGTTTCGAGCAGTACTTC,CACSEFQFGGFEQYF
-,TRBJ2-1,TRBV5-1,-,TGCGCCAGCAGCTTGGAGGCCAATTCTTACAATGAGCAGTTCTTC,CASSLEANSYNEQFF
-,TRBJ1-2,TRBV20-1,many,TGCAGTGCTAGAGATTTGGGGTCAGGTCATGGCTACACCTTC,CSARDLGSGHGYTF
-,TRBJ2-3,TRBV29-1,-,TGCAGCGTTGAGGGATATAGCACAGATACGCAGTATTTT,CSVEGYSTDTQYF
TRBD1,TRBJ1-2,TRBV6-1,few,TGTGCCAGCAGTGAACCCGGACAGGGCCTCCCTAACTATGGCTACACCTTC,CASSEPGQGLPNYGYTF
TRBD2,TRBJ2-5,TRBV7-2,-,TGTTCCAGCAGCGAGCAACTAGCGGTCAAAGAGACCCAGTACTTC,CSSSEQLAVKETQYF
-,TRBJ1-6,TRBV15,-,TGTGCCACCAGCCCTGGAGGAGGGGGATCCTATAATTCACCCCTCCACTTT,CATSPGGGGSYNSPLHF
TRBD1,TRBJ2-2,TRBV6-6,-,TGTGCGGTGCGCTGGGACAGGAACACCGGGGAGCTGTTTTTT,CAVRWDRNTGELFF
TRBD1,TRBJ2-2,TRBV27,few,TGTGCCAGCAGTCTCTCCAGGGGGACGGGCGGGGAGCTGTTTTTT,CASSLSRGTGGELFF
-,TRBJ2-2,TRBV20-1,-,TGCAGTGCTAGAGATGGCAGGGGAAGGAGCACCGGGGAGCTGTTTTTT,CSARDGRGRSTGELFF
TRBD1,TRBJ2-2,TRBV6-2/TRBV6-3,-,TGTGCCAGCTTCGACTTGGACAGGGGGCGCTTGGGCGGGGAGCTGTTTTTT,CASFDLDRGRLGGELFF
TRBD1,TRBJ2-7,TRBV4-2,-,TGTGCCAGCAGCCAACCCGGGACAGGGAACGACGAGCAGTACTTC,CASSQPGTGNDEQYF
-,TRBJ2-7,TRBV12-3/TRBV12-4,-,TGTGCCAGCCGGGATGGGGGCGACTACGAGCAGTACTTC,CASRDGGDYEQYF
-,TRBJ2-7,TRBV29-1,-,TGCAGCCCCCCGGTAGAGAGGTCCTACGAGCAGTACTTC,CSPPVERSYEQYF